This T cell receptor (beta chain) is drawn from a study of graft-versus-host responses after intestinal transplantation. Study at large: Recipients across the board were started on anti-thymocyte globulin induction, then kept on tacrolimus and steroids for approximately three years.

This table comes from immunoSEQ multiplex PCR, and its TCRdb copy is limited to in-frame clones, with some not included. Here the sample spans approximately 130,000 clones, approximately 90% being singletons. For this clone: Its antigen is not identified.

Specimen: unstimulated CD4+ T cells sorted from spleen or lymph node cells, collected before intestinal transplant. The receptor was derived from a human donor who received an intestinal transplant.

Written as DNA, the CDR3 is TGTGCCAGCAGTGATACTCCAGGGGGCGTGGGTGGCTACACCTTC. Translated, it gives CASSDTPGGVGGYTF. The chain has TRBV2 and TRBJ1-2, with 8 positions matching TRBD1. CDR3 size: 15 residues. After removal of 3 bases from V and 7 bases from J, the junction contained 10 bases not matched to a gene. The germline V gene encodes CDR1 SNHLY and CDR2 FYNNEI.